These 26 T cell receptor beta chains originate from one sample sequenced in a study of blood T cell repertoires in COVID-19. Clones were sequenced by immunoSEQ multiplex PCR, and TCRdb holds only the in-frame ones, with some missing. The table includes fewer than 200,000 clones, 80% to 90% detected once. The sequenced material came from peripheral blood. All receptors derive from a woman aged 55-70 years with COVID-19, enrolled during active disease.

This clone was seen more than once but under ten times. The rearrangement joins TRBV2 to TRBJ2-1, with a tentative D call TRBD1 (5 bases). From germline, CDR1 is SNHLY and CDR2 FYNNEI. Trimming cost V 5 bases and J 4 bases, with 9 bases left between them. The CDR3 extends over 13 amino acids. CDR3 sequence (DNA): TGTGCCAGCAGTCCGACAGTATACAATGAGCAGTTCTTC. Its translation is CASSPTVYNEQFF.

The chain carries TRBV18 and TRBJ2-3; 8 nucleotides match TRBD1. CDR1 is KGHSH and CDR2 is LQKENI in the germline V gene. The CDR3 spans 15 residues. J lost 4 bases, V lost 5 bases, and 8 bases had no gene match. CDR3 DNA: TGTGCCAGCTCAGAGGACAGGGTGGCCGCAGATACGCAGTATTTT. Protein product: CASSEDRVAADTQYF.

This chain connects TRBV5-1 to TRBJ2-5; perhaps TRBD1 as D (5 bases). Germline values: CDR1 SGHRS, CDR2 YFSETQ. The CDR3 extends over 13 amino acids. Trimming removed 2 bases from V and 3 bases from J, with 8 bases in between. The CDR3 coding sequence is TGCGCCAGCAGCTTTAGGGGCGAAGAGACCCAGTACTTC. It is translated as CASSFRGEETQYF.

This clone was seen once. The chain combines TRBV5-1 with TRBJ2-1; a possible D gene is TRBD2 (5 bases). From germline, CDR1 is SGHRS and CDR2 YFSETQ. Trimming pared 6 bases from V and 4 bases from J, leaving 14 bases between. The CDR3 runs to 14 residues. The CDR3 is CASTPGKGYNEQFF. The CDR3 DNA reads as TGCGCCAGCACCCCGGGGAAGGGTTACAATGAGCAGTTCTTC. The full variable domain, in which reference TRBV5-1 and TRBJ2-1 provide the parts outside the CDR3, is KAGVTQTPRYLIKTRGQQVTLSCSPISGHRSVSWYQQTPGQGLQFLFEYFSETQRNKGNFPGRFSGRQFSNSRSEMNVSTLELGDSALYLCASTPGKGYNEQFFGPGTRLTVL.

For this clone: The CDR3 does not end in the conserved phenylalanine or tryptophan, so this is likely a read error. The DNA is left out, because the CDR3 cannot be placed on it with certainty; the CDR3 is given as TCRdb lists it. The chain recombines TRBV6-1 with TRBJ1-3; the D call in the table, TRBD1, was not verified against the DNA. The CDR3 adds up to 15 amino acids, both ends counted. The V gene's germline CDR1 is MNHNS and CDR2 SASEGT. The CDR3: CASSEAGAPGTPYIL.

The chain carries TRBV5-1 and TRBJ1-4, with D hard to call. The CDR3 runs to 14 residues. Germline assignment: CDR1 SGHRS and CDR2 YFSETQ. Trimming left V 5 bases short and J 7 bases short, with 15 bases between. The CDR3 DNA sequence: TGCGCCAGCAGGAACACGACGGCTAGTGAAAAACTGTTTTTT. This sequence encodes CASRNTTASEKLFF. Full variable domain (rest looked up from reference TRBV5-1 and TRBJ1-4): KAGVTQTPRYLIKTRGQQVTLSCSPISGHRSVSWYQQTPGQGLQFLFEYFSETQRNKGNFPGRFSGRQFSNSRSEMNVSTLELGDSALYLCASRNTTASEKLFFGSGTQLSVL.

The V gene is TRBV15, the J gene TRBJ1-2; 8 bases fit TRBD1. V shed 9 bases, J shed 2 bases, and the junction held 8 bases outside the gene matches. Germline values: CDR1 LNHNV, CDR2 YYDKDF (reference sequence). The CDR3 is 14 residues long. CDR3 loop: CATRGGDRNYGYTF. The CDR3 DNA sequence: TGTGCCACTAGAGGGGGGGACAGGAACTATGGCTACACCTTC. The full variable domain, with the rest looked up from reference TRBV15 and TRBJ1-2, is DAMVIQNPRYQVTQFGKPVTLSCSQTLNHNVMYWYQQKSSQAPKLLFHYYDKDFNNEADTPDNFQSRRPNTSFCFLDIRSPGLGDTAMYLCATRGGDRNYGYTFGSGTRLTVV.

The rearrangement joins TRBV5-4 to TRBJ1-2; 7 positions agree with TRBD1. The CDR3 has 18 residues. Germline V CDR1 and CDR2: SGHNT, YYREEE (reference sequence). V was pared by 4 bases and J by 6 bases, with 21 bases of the junction left unmatched. The CDR3 DNA is TGTGCCAGCAGCCATCCTGCCGGGACAGTGTTTAGGTTGCATGGCTACACCTTC. Translated, it gives CASSHPAGTVFRLHGYTF.

V gene TRBV9 combines with J gene TRBJ2-3; D is unresolved. The CDR3 sequence is 13 residues long. The germline V gene has CDR1 SGDLS and CDR2 YYNGEE. V gave up 0 bases and J gave up 4 bases, with 6 bases separating them. This CDR3 reads CASSVAPADTQYF. The CDR3 nucleotides are TGTGCCAGCAGCGTAGCTCCGGCAGATACGCAGTATTTT. Variable domain in full (rest from reference TRBV9 and TRBJ2-3): DSGVTQTPKHLITATGQRVTLRCSPRSGDLSVYWYQQSLDQGLQFLIQYYNGEERAKGNILERFSAQQFPDLHSELNLSSLELGDSALYFCASSVAPADTQYFGPGTRLTVL.

The chain links TRBV7-3 to TRBJ2-3; tentative D call: TRBD1 (6 bases). Germline V gene lookup returns CDR1 SGHTA and CDR2 FQGTGA. This CDR3 region has 13 residues. Trimming removed 3 bases from V and 6 bases from J, with 10 bases in between. DNA for the CDR3: TGTGCCAGCAGCTTGGGGGCTGGGGATACGCAGTATTTT. Its protein is CASSLGAGDTQYF.

The chain is built from TRBV9 and TRBJ2-2; a weak D match, TRBD2 (6 bases). V gave up 2 bases and J gave up 6 bases, with 14 bases separating them. Germline V lookup: CDR1 SGDLS, CDR2 YYNGEE. The CDR3 sequence is 15 residues long. The chain's CDR3 is CASSVKEGPAGELFF. CDR3 in DNA: TGTGCCAGCAGCGTTAAGGAGGGCCCCGCCGGGGAGCTGTTTTTT.

The chain's CDR3 is CASSLGHRGGSPLHF. CDR3 DNA: TGTGCCAGCAGCTTAGGGCACAGGGGGGGTTCACCCCTCCACTTT. J is TRBJ1-6 and V is TRBV7-3, with TRBD1 matching 8 bases. The V gene's germline CDR1 is SGHTA and CDR2 FQGTGA. V dropped 2 bases and J dropped 9; count of bases not matched to a gene: 6. The length of the CDR3 is 15 residues.

The chain recombines TRBV11-1 with TRBJ1-2; tentatively, D is TRBD1 (5 bases). This CDR3 is 14 amino acids long. Deletions cut 4 bases from V and 2 bases from J, with 11 bases between. The germline gives CDR1 SGHAT, CDR2 FQDESV (reference sequence). CDR3: CASSSRVGNYGYTF. The CDR3 DNA follows: TGTGCCAGCAGCTCCAGGGTAGGGAACTATGGCTACACCTTC.

This sequence joins TRBV10-3 and TRBJ1-1, with unresolved D. Germline CDR1 ENHRY, CDR2 SYGVKD. With 9 bases removed from V and 6 bases from J, the gap between germline ends came to 17 bases. The CDR3 is made up of 13 amino acids. CDR3 coding DNA: TGTGCCATAGCGACAAGAAAGGAGGCTGAAGCTTTCTTT. This codes for CAIATRKEAEAFF.

The chain recombines TRBV7-2 with TRBJ1-1; 7 positions match TRBD1. Looked up from germline, CDR1 is SGHTA and CDR2 is FQGNSA. V lost 3 bases to trimming and J lost 8 bases; unmatched junction nucleotides: 6. The CDR3 length is 13 residues. The CDR3 bases are TGTGCCAGCAGCTTTAGGACAGGTGGGGAAGCTTTCTTT. The encoded protein is CASSFRTGGEAFF.

The chain combines TRBV5-6 with TRBJ2-1, with a possible D match to TRBD1 (5 bases). Trimming shortened V by 4 bases and J by 4 bases, and 6 bases separated the two germline ends. CDR1 and CDR2 from the germline V gene are SGHDT and YYEEEE. This CDR3 region has 12 residues. The CDR3: CASSGHYNEQFF. The CDR3 DNA reads TGTGCCAGCAGCGGACATTACAATGAGCAGTTCTTC. Together with reference TRBV5-6 and TRBJ2-1, the CDR3 gives the full variable domain: DAGVTQSPTHLIKTRGQQVTLRCSPKSGHDTVSWYQQALGQGPQFIFQYYEEEERQRGNFPDRFSGHQFPNYSSELNVNALLLGDSALYLCASSGHYNEQFFGPGTRLTVL.

The chain couples TRBV5-1 to TRBJ2-1, with 8 bases lining up with TRBD1. This CDR3 spans 14 amino acids. CDR1 is SGHRS, CDR2 YFSETQ, per germline. Trimming took 4 bases from V and 12 from J; bases not matched to a gene: 12. CDR3 sequence (DNA): TGCGCCAGCAGCACCCGGACAGGGCTCACCGCGCAGTTCTTC. It translates to CASSTRTGLTAQFF.

The table lists this clone with a count of one. The chain is built from TRBV6-5 and TRBJ2-7; D is possibly TRBD2 (6 bases). Trimming took off 6 bases at V and 3 bases at J, with 12 bases between the two ends. This CDR3 has 13 residues. Looked up from germline, CDR1 is MNHEY and CDR2 is SVGAGI. The CDR3 spells CASSPLRGYEQYV. CDR3 sequence (DNA): TGTGCCAGCAGCCCACTGCGGGGCTACGAGCAGTACGTC.

The CDR3, as DNA: TGCGCCAGCAGCTTGGACCCGACTAGCGGGCTATACGAGCAGTACTTC. It yields the protein CASSLDPTSGLYEQYF. The gene calls are TRBV5-1 and TRBJ2-7, with TRBD2 matching over 10 bases. Germline V gives CDR1 SGHRS, CDR2 YFSETQ. The CDR3 consists of 16 residues. V dropped 0 bases and J dropped 4; count of bases not matched to a gene: 7.

The V and J genes are TRBV5-1 and TRBJ2-2, with D unresolved. CDR1 and CDR2 (germline): SGHRS, YFSETQ. The CDR3 consists of 14 residues. Trimming cost V 2 bases and J 3 bases, with 8 bases left between them. The DNA for the CDR3 is TGCGCCAGCAGCTTTACTGCGGACACCGGGGAGCTGTTTTTT. Residues: CASSFTADTGELFF.

The chain joins TRBV19 to TRBJ2-5; 9 bases agree with TRBD2. The V gene end was trimmed by 5 bases and the J gene end by 4 bases; junction bases not matched to a gene: 8. The CDR3 is 15 residues long. Germline values: CDR1 LNHDA, CDR2 SQIVND (reference sequence). The CDR3 region has the DNA TGTGCCAGTAGTCTTCCGGGACTAGCCACAGAGACCCAGTACTTC. This translates into CASSLPGLATETQYF.

The rearrangement joins TRBV7-3 to TRBJ2-3, with 7 nucleotides matching TRBD1. V dropped 5 bases and J dropped 1; count of bases not matched to a gene: 3. CDR3 length equals 14 residues. Germline-derived CDR1 and CDR2 are SGHTA and FQGTGA. The DNA for the CDR3 is TGTGCCAGCAGCCCAGACAGGGGCACAGATACGCAGTATTTT. Its protein is CASSPDRGTDTQYF.

The V gene is TRBV5-1, the J gene TRBJ2-5; TRBD2 matches 11 bases. The CDR3 has 15 amino acids. Trimming cost V 4 bases and J 2 bases; bases outside gene matches: 4. Germline loops: CDR1 SGHRS, CDR2 YFSETQ. The CDR3 DNA is TGCGCCAGCAGCAATCCTAGCGGGGGGCAAGAGACCCAGTACTTC. Protein product: CASSNPSGGQETQYF.

The chain carries TRBV2 and TRBJ1-1; D call uncertain. V dropped 4 bases and J dropped 6 bases, with 6 bases sitting between them. Germline loops: CDR1 SNHLY, CDR2 FYNNEI. This CDR3 contains 11 residues. DNA of the CDR3: TGTGCCAGCAGTGCTTTCTCTGAAGCTTTCTTT. Protein sequence: CASSAFSEAFF.

The gene calls are TRBV28 and TRBJ1-1; 10 nucleotides line up with TRBD1. Germline V gives CDR1 MDHEN, CDR2 SYDVKM. The CDR3 has 16 amino acids. V trimming: 5 bases; J trimming: 8 bases; junction bases outside the gene matches: 14. This chain's CDR3 is CASSPPSTGGSREAFF. DNA of the CDR3: TGTGCCAGCAGTCCCCCTTCGACAGGGGGCTCTAGGGAAGCTTTCTTT.

V gene TRBV5-1 combines with J gene TRBJ1-2; tentatively, D is TRBD1 (6 bases). This CDR3 spans 16 amino acids. Germline values: CDR1 SGHRS, CDR2 YFSETQ. The V and J ends lost 4 bases and 4 bases respectively, with 20 bases between them. The chain's CDR3 is CASSQGGDGGLYGYTF. CDR3 DNA sequence: TGCGCCAGCAGCCAAGGGGGGGACGGAGGGCTCTATGGCTACACCTTC.